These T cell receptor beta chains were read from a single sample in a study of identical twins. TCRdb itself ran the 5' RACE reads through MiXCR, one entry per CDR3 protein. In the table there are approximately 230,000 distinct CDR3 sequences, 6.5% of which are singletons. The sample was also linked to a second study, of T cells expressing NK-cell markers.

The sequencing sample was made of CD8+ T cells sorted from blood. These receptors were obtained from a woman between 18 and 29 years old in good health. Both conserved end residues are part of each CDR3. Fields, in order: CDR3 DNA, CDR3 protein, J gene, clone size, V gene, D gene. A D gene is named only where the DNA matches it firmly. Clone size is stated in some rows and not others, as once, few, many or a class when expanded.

CDR3 DNA: TGCAGTGCTGGGGGACACAGGCTTCGGGGCACTGAAGCTTTCTTT; CDR3 protein: CSAGGHRLRGTEAFF; J gene: TRBJ1-1; clone size: .; V gene: TRBV20-1; D gene: .
CDR3 DNA: TGTGCCAGCAGCTTAGGGGGGGGACAAACCCAAGATACGCAGTATTTT; CDR3 protein: CASSLGGGQTQDTQYF; J gene: TRBJ2-3; clone size: .; V gene: TRBV7-9; D gene: .
CDR3 DNA: TGCGCCAGCAGCCCGTACCGACAGGGGATCTATGGCTACACCTTC; CDR3 protein: CASSPYRQGIYGYTF; J gene: TRBJ1-2; clone size: .; V gene: TRBV10-2; D gene: TRBD1
CDR3 DNA: TGTGCCAGCAGCCAAGGCCCTAGCGGAGTGAACACCGGGGAGCTGTTTTTT; CDR3 protein: CASSQGPSGVNTGELFF; J gene: TRBJ2-2; clone size: few; V gene: TRBV14; D gene: TRBD2
CDR3 DNA: TGTGCCAGCAGCTTAGAGGGGAATGACGGAGAGACCCAGTACTTC; CDR3 protein: CASSLEGNDGETQYF; J gene: TRBJ2-5; clone size: few; V gene: TRBV7-6; D gene: .
CDR3 DNA: TGTGCCAGCAGTTACTCTCGGCGGGTTAGCACAGATACGCAGTATTTT; CDR3 protein: CASSYSRRVSTDTQYF; J gene: TRBJ2-3; clone size: few; V gene: TRBV6-2/TRBV6-3; D gene: .
CDR3 DNA: TGTGCCAGCACCACTACCTTGGGACTTCTGGGCGCCGGGGAGCTGTTTTTT; CDR3 protein: CASTTTLGLLGAGELFF; J gene: TRBJ2-2; clone size: many; V gene: TRBV12-3/TRBV12-4; D gene: .
CDR3 DNA: TGCGCCAGCCACCGGGACACCTACACCGGGGAGCTGTTTTTT; CDR3 protein: CASHRDTYTGELFF; J gene: TRBJ2-2; clone size: .; V gene: TRBV5-1; D gene: .
CDR3 DNA: TGTGCCAGCAGCCACAACCTGGGGACTGAAGCTTTCTTT; CDR3 protein: CASSHNLGTEAFF; J gene: TRBJ1-1; clone size: many; V gene: TRBV14; D gene: .
CDR3 DNA: TGTGCCAGCAGTCTCCTGGAGGGGCACGAGCAGTACTTC; CDR3 protein: CASSLLEGHEQYF; J gene: TRBJ2-7; clone size: many; V gene: TRBV12-3/TRBV12-4; D gene: .
CDR3 DNA: TGTGCCAGCAGCAAAGGGTGGGTGCGGGAGTCGGCCTACAATGAGCAGTTCTTC; CDR3 protein: CASSKGWVRESAYNEQFF; J gene: TRBJ2-1; clone size: many; V gene: TRBV21-1; D gene: .